The 3 T cell receptor beta chains below come from one sample, sequenced in a study of blood T cell repertoires in COVID-19. Here immunoSEQ multiplex PCR was the method, and the copy in TCRdb shows in-frame clones only, minus some. The table includes fewer than 150,000 clones, about 90% detected once. Specimen: peripheral blood. Every receptor here comes from a woman aged 45-65 years with acute or convalescent COVID-19.

The chain carries TRBV11-1 and TRBJ2-7, with 7 positions matching TRBD2. Germline V lookup: CDR1 SGHAT, CDR2 FQDESV (reference sequence). The CDR3 has 15 residues. V was pared by 3 bases and J by 1 base, with 6 bases of the junction left unmatched. CDR3 sequence reads: CASSLLPGGSYEQYF. The CDR3 DNA reads as TGTGCCAGCAGCTTGCTGCCGGGGGGATCCTACGAGCAGTACTTC.

The chain employs TRBV27 and TRBJ1-4; TRBD1 matches 8 bases. Germline V gives CDR1 MNHEY, CDR2 SMNVEV (reference sequence). This CDR3 region has 14 residues. After removal of 5 bases from V and 8 bases from J, the junction contained 7 bases not matched to a gene. CDR3 nucleotides: TGTGCCAGCAGTCCCCGGACAGGGAAGGAAAAACTGTTTTTT. Translating gives CASSPRTGKEKLFF.

This chain links TRBV11-2 with TRBJ2-1, with 11 bases fitting TRBD2. The germline V gene has CDR1 SGHAT and CDR2 FQNNGV. The J segment lost 4 bases and the V segment lost 0 bases, leaving 5 bases of the junction unmatched. This CDR3 has 17 residues. The CDR3 sequence is CASSLDLTSGTYNEQFF. CDR3 nucleotides: TGTGCCAGCAGCTTAGATCTGACTAGCGGGACATACAATGAGCAGTTCTTC.